Shown below are 14 T cell receptor beta chains from a single sample sequenced in a study of vaccination and CD4 T cells after COVID-19. The Oncomine TCR Beta short-read assay was applied to DNA of cultured CD4+ T cells. A single record per CDR3 protein comes from TCRdb applying MiXCR to the PCR reads. Counted here are 20,000 to 25,000 distinct CDR3 sequences, roughly half occurring once; the ten biggest clones make up about 4.6%. Noted treatment: roughly 10-day PBMC culture with coronavirus spike peptide pools or control peptides (ViraFEST assay). The antigens for these receptors are not known. The sequenced sample was CD4+ T cells from blood, cultured in vitro. Source of these receptors: a human donor who had recovered from COVID-19.

This clonotype was counted between two and nine times. The V call is TRBV20-1, the J call TRBJ1-2; the D is unclear. Germline CDR1 and CDR2: DFQATT and SNEGSKA (reference sequence). This CDR3 is 13 amino acids long. Trimming took off 4 bases at V and 5 bases at J, with 14 bases between the two ends. The CDR3 sequence is CSATPRFDYGYTF. Written as DNA, the CDR3 is TGCAGTGCTACACCCAGGTTCGATTATGGCTACACCTTC.

This rearrangement joins TRBV27 to TRBJ2-3, with D maybe TRBD2 (5 bases). The CDR3 extends over 16 amino acids. Germline V gives CDR1 MNHEY, CDR2 SMNVEV (reference sequence). The germline V and J ends were trimmed by 6 bases and 0 bases, with 16 bases remaining between them. The CDR3 DNA reads as TGTGCCAGCAGACCCGCCCGGCGGGTTAGCACAGATACGCAGTATTTT. It is translated as CASRPARRVSTDTQYF.

The CDR3 DNA sequence: TGTGCCAGCAGCGGAGGGGGCGCGGGCACTGAAGCTTTCTTT. It is translated as CASSGGGAGTEAFF. V gene TRBV11-3 combines with J gene TRBJ1-1; 7 bases are a match to TRBD1. The CDR3 spans 14 residues. The ends lost 5 bases at V and 4 bases at J; junction bases unmatched: 7. Germline V gene lookup returns CDR1 SGHNT and CDR2 YENEEA.

The chain links TRBV11-1 to TRBJ2-5, with D unclear. Germline CDR1 SGHAT, CDR2 FQDESV (reference sequence). This CDR3 contains 13 residues. The germline V and J ends were trimmed by 5 bases and 5 bases, with 12 bases remaining between them. The CDR3 is CASSRRSTETQYF. In DNA form, the CDR3 reads TGTGCCAGCAGCCGTCGTTCGACCGAGACCCAGTACTTC.

The chain combines TRBV20-1 with TRBJ2-7; possibly TRBD2 for D (5 bases). The V end lost 3 bases, the J end lost 3 bases, and 9 bases lay between the germline ends. Germline V gene data show CDR1 as DFQATT and CDR2 as SNEGSKA (reference sequence). The CDR3 sequence is 12 residues long. In DNA form, the CDR3 reads TGCAGTGCTAGTTTTCGGGGCTACGAGCAGTACTTC. Translating it yields CSASFRGYEQYF.

This clonotype was picked up one time. The J gene is TRBJ2-6, the V gene TRBV19, with D uncertain. CDR3 length: 13 residues. Trimming took 4 bases from V and 2 from J, leaving 3 bases between them. Germline loops: CDR1 LNHDA, CDR2 SQIVND (reference sequence). CDR3 residues: CASSKTGANVLTF. CDR3 coding DNA: TGTGCCAGTAGTAAGACTGGGGCCAACGTCCTGACTTTC. Full variable domain (outside the CDR3, taken from reference TRBV19 and TRBJ2-6): DGGITQSPKYLFRKEGQNVTLSCEQNLNHDAMYWYRQDPGQGLRLIYYSQIVNDFQKGDIAEGYSVSREKKESFPLTVTSAQKNPTAFYLCASSKTGANVLTFGAGSRLTVL.

The chain carries TRBV20-1 and TRBJ2-1; the D gene is possibly TRBD2 (6 bases). V was trimmed by 2 bases and J by 4 bases, leaving 15 bases between them. The V gene's germline CDR1 is DFQATT and CDR2 SNEGSKA (reference sequence). The CDR3 runs to 15 residues. The CDR3 DNA is TGCAGTGCTAGAACACGGGACTTCCCGTACAATGAGCAGTTCTTC. As protein: CSARTRDFPYNEQFF.

V usage is TRBV9 and J usage is TRBJ1-5, with a possible D match to TRBD1 (5 bases). Per germline, CDR1 SGDLS and CDR2 YYNGEE. With 3 bases removed from V and 2 bases from J, the gap between germline ends came to 6 bases. The CDR3 runs to 13 residues. This CDR3 is CASSATGNQPQHF. The CDR3 bases are TGTGCCAGCAGCGCGACAGGCAATCAGCCCCAGCATTTT.

This chain joins TRBV2 and TRBJ2-5, with TRBD2 identical over 13 bases. CDR1 and CDR2 from the germline V gene are SNHLY and FYNNEI. The CDR3 consists of 16 residues. Unmatched junction bases numbered 8, after V lost 7 bases and J lost 3 bases. CDR3 in DNA: TGTGCCAGCACCGCGAGACTAGCGGGGGGAAAAGAGACCCAGTACTTC. Translated, it gives CASTARLAGGKETQYF.

The rearrangement uses TRBV15 and TRBJ2-5; TRBD2 aligns across 14 bases. There are 18 residues in the CDR3. V lost 3 bases and J lost 5; bases outside the gene matches: 11. Germline loops: CDR1 LNHNV, CDR2 YYDKDF (reference sequence). CDR3 region: CATSSTGLAGVRGETQYF. The CDR3 DNA reads TGTGCCACCAGCAGTACGGGACTAGCGGGAGTTCGAGGGGAGACCCAGTACTTC.

V gene TRBV10-2 combines with J gene TRBJ1-1, with 8 bases aligning to TRBD1. Germline CDR1 WSHSY, CDR2 SAAADI. This CDR3 is built from 15 residues. V trimming: 4 bases; J trimming: 2 bases; junction bases outside the gene matches: 6. Here the CDR3 DNA reads TGCGCCAGCAGTGCGCAGGGGGCCTTAAACACTGAAGCTTTCTTT. Its translation is CASSAQGALNTEAFF.

This clonotype was seen a few times. The chain is built from TRBV27 and TRBJ1-1, with 10 bases lining up with TRBD1. The V segment lost 5 bases and the J segment 5 bases; nucleotides outside the gene matches: 8. The CDR3 is 15 amino acids. CDR1 and CDR2 from the germline V gene are MNHEY and SMNVEV (reference sequence). The CDR3 DNA is TGTGCCAGCAGTGCCCGACAGGGGGCTTTGACTGAAGCTTTCTTT. Protein: CASSARQGALTEAFF.

This sequence joins TRBV9 and TRBJ1-6, with D perhaps TRBD1 (5 bases). The CDR3 runs to 14 residues. V was cut by 2 bases and J by 5 bases, with 8 bases left in between. Germline lookup yields CDR1 SGDLS and CDR2 YYNGEE. Here the CDR3 DNA reads TGTGCCAGCAGCGTCAGGGTCGATAATTCACCCCTCCACTTT. This gives the protein CASSVRVDNSPLHF.

This clonotype was detected only a few times. The chain couples TRBV6-1 to TRBJ1-2; the D is unclear. This CDR3 is built from 13 residues. Trimming took 1 base from V and 2 from J, leaving 5 bases between them. Germline V lookup: CDR1 MNHNS, CDR2 SASEGT. The CDR3: CASSEGLNYGYTF. Here the CDR3 DNA reads TGTGCCAGCAGTGAAGGATTAAACTATGGCTACACCTTC.